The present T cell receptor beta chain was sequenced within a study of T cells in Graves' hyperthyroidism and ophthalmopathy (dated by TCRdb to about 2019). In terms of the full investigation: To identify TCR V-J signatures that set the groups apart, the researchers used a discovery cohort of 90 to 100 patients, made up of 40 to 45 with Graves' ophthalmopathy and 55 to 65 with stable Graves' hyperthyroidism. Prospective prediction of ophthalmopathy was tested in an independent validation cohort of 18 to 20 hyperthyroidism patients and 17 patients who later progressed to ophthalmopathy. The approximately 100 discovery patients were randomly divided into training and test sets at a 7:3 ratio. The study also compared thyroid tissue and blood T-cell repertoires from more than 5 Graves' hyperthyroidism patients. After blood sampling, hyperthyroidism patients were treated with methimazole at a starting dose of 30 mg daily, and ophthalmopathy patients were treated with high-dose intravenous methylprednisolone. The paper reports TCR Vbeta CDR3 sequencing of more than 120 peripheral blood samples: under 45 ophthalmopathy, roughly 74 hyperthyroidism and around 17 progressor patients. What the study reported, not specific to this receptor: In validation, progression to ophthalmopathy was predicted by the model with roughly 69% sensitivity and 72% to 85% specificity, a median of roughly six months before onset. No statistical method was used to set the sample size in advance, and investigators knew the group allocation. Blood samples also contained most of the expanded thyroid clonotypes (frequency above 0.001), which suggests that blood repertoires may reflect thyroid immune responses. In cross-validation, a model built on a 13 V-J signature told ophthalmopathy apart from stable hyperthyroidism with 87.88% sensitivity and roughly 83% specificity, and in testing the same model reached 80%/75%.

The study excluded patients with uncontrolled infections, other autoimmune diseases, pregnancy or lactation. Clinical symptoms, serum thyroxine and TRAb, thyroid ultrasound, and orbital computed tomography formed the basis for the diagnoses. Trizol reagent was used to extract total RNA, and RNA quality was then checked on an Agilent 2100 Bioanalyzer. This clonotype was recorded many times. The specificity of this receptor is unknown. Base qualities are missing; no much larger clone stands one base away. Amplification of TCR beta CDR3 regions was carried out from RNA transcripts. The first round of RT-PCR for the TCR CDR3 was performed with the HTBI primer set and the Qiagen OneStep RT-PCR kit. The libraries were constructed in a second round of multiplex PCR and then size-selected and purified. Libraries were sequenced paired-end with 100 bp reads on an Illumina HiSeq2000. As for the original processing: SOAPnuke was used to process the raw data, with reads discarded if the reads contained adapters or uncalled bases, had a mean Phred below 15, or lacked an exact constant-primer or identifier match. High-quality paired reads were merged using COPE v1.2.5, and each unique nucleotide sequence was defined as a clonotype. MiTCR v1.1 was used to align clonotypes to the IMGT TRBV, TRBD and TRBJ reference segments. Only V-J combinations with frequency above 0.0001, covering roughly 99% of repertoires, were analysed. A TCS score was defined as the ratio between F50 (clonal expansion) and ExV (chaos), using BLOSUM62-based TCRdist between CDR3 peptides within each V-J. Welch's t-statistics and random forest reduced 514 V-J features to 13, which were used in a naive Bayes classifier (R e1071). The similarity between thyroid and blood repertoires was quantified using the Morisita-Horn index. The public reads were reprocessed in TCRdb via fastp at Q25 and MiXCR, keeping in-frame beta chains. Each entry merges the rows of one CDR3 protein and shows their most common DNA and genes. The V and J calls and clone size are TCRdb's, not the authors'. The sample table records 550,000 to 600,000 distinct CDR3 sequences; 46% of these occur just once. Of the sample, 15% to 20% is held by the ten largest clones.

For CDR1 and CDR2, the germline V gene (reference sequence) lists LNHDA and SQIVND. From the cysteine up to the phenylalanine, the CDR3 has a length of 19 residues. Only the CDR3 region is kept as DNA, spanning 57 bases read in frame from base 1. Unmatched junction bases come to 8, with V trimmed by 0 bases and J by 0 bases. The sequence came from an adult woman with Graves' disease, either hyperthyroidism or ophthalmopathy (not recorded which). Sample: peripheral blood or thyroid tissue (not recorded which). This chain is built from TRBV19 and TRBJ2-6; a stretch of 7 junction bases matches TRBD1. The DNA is TGTGCCAGTAGTATAGATCGACAGGGAAGGGGCTCTGGGGCCAACGTCCTGACTTTC. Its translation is CASSIDRQGRGSGANVLTF.